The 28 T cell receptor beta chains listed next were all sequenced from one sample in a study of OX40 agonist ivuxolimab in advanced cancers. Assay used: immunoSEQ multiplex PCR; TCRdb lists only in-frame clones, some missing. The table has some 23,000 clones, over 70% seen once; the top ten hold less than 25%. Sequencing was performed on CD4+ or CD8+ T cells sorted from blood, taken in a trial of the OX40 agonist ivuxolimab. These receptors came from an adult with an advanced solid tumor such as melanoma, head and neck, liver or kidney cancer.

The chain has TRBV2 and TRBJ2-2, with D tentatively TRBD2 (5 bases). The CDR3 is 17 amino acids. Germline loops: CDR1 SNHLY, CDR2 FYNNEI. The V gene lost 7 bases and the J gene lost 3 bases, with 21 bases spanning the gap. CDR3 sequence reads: CASTRGQDGVYTGELFF. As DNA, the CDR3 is TGTGCCAGCACCCGAGGCCAGGACGGGGTTTACACCGGGGAGCTGTTTTTT.

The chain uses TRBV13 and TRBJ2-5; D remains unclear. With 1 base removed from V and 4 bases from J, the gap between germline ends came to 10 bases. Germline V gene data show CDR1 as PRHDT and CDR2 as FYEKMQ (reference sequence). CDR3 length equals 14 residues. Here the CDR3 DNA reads TGTGCCAGCAGCTTAGATGGAGCGAGAGAGACCCAGTACTTC. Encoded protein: CASSLDGARETQYF.

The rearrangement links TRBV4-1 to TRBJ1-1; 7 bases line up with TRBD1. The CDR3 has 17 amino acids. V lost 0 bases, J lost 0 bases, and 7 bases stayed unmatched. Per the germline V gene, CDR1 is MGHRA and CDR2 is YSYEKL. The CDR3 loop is CASSQDVRGGVNTEAFF. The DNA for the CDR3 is TGCGCCAGCAGCCAAGATGTCAGGGGGGGCGTGAACACTGAAGCTTTCTTT.

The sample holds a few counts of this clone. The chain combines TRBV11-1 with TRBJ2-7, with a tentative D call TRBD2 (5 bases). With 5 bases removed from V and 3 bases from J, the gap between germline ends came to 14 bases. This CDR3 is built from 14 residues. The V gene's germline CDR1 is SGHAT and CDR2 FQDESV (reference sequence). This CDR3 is CASSASGNHYEQYF. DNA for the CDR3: TGTGCCAGCAGCGCGTCCGGGAATCACTACGAGCAGTACTTC. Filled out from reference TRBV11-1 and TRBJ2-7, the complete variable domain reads EAEVAQSPRYKITEKSQAVAFWCDPISGHATLYWYRQILGQGPELLVQFQDESVVDDSQLPKDRFSAERLKGVDSTLKIQPAELGDSAMYLCASSASGNHYEQYFGPGTRLTVT.

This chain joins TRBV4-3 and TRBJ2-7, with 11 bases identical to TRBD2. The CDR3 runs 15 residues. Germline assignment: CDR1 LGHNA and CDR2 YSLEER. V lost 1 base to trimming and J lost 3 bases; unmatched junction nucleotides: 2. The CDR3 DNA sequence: TGCGCCAGCAGCCAAGGACTAGCGGGACTCTACGAGCAGTACTTC. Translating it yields CASSQGLAGLYEQYF.

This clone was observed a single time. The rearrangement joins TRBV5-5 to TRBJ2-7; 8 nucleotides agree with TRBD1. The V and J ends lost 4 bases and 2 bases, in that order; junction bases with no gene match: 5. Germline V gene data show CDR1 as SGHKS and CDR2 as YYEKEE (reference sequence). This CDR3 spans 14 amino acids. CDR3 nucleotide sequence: TGTGCCAGCAGCAAGGACAGGGTCCCCTACGAGCAGTACTTC. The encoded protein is CASSKDRVPYEQYF. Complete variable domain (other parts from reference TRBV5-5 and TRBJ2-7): DAGVTQSPTHLIKTRGQQVTLRCSPISGHKSVSWYQQVLGQGPQFIFQYYEKEERGRGNFPDRFSARQFPNYSSELNVNALLLGDSALYLCASSKDRVPYEQYFGPGTRLTVT.

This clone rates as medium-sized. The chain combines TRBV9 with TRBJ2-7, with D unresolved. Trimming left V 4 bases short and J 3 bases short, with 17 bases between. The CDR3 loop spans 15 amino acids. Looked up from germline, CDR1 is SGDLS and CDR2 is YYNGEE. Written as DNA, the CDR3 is TGTGCCAGCAGCACCGCGGACGGTGAGATCTACGAGCAGTACTTC. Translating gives CASSTADGEIYEQYF.

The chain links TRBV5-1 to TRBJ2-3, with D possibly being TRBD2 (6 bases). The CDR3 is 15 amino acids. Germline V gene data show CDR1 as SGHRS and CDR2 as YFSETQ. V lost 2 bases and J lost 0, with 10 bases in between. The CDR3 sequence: CASSFAGTSTDTQYF. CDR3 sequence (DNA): TGCGCCAGCAGCTTTGCAGGGACTAGCACAGATACGCAGTATTTT.

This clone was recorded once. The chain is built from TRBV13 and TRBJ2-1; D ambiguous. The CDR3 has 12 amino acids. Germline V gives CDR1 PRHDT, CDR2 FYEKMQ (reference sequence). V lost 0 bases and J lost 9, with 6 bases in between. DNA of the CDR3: TGTGCCAGCAGCTTAGGGACTGGTGAGCAGTTCTTC. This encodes CASSLGTGEQFF.

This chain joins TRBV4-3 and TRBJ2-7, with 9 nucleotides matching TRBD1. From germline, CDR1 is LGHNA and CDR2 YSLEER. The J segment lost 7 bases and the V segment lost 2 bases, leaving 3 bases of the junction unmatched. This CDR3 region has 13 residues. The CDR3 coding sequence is TGCGCCAGCAGCCAATACAGGGGGCGTGAGCAGTACTTC. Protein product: CASSQYRGREQYF.

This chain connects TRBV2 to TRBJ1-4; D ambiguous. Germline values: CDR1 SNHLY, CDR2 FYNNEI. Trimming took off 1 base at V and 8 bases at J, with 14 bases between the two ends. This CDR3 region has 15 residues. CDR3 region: CASSEGAGTREKLFF. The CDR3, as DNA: TGTGCCAGCAGTGAAGGCGCGGGTACGAGGGAAAAACTGTTTTTT.

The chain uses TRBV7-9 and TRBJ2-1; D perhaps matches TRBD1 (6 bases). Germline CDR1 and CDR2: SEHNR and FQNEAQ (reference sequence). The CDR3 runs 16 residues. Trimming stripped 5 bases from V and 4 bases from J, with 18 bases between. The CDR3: CASSPAEGVGYNEQFF. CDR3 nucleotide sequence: TGTGCCAGCAGCCCTGCTGAGGGGGTCGGTTACAATGAGCAGTTCTTC.

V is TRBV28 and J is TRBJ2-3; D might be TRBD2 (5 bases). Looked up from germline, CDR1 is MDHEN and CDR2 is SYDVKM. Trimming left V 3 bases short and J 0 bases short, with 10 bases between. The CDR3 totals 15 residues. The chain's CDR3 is CASSLRVSSTDTQYF. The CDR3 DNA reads TGTGCCAGCAGTTTGCGGGTCTCAAGCACAGATACGCAGTATTTT.

DNA for the CDR3: TGTGCCACCAGCTCCCGGGGGACCGGGGAGCTGTTTTTT. It is translated as CATSSRGTGELFF. The chain recombines TRBV15 with TRBJ2-2, with D possibly being TRBD2 (6 bases). The V end was cut by 5 bases, the J end by 5 bases, with 9 bases between. The CDR3 consists of 13 residues. CDR1 is LNHNV and CDR2 is YYDKDF in the germline V gene (reference sequence).

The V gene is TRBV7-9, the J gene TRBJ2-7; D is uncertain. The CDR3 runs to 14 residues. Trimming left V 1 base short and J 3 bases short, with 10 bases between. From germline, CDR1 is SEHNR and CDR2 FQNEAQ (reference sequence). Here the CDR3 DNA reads TGTGCCAGCAGCTTAGGCCCAGGATACTACGAGCAGTACTTC. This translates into CASSLGPGYYEQYF.

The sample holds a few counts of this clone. CDR3 DNA: TGTGCCAGCAGTTACGGGACAGGGGCCGAGCAGTACTTC. Translation gives CASSYGTGAEQYF. The rearrangement uses TRBV6-6 and TRBJ2-7, with 10 positions matching TRBD1. The CDR3 contains 13 residues. Germline V gene lookup returns CDR1 MNHNY and CDR2 SVGAGI (reference sequence). Trimming took 2 bases from V and 6 from J; bases not matched to a gene: 1.

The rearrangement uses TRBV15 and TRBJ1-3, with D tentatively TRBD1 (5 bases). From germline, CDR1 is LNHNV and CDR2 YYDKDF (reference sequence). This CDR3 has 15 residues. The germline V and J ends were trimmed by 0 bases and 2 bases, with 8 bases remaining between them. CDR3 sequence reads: CATSRDLGAGNTIYF. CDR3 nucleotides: TGTGCCACCAGCAGAGATCTGGGGGCTGGAAACACCATATATTTT.

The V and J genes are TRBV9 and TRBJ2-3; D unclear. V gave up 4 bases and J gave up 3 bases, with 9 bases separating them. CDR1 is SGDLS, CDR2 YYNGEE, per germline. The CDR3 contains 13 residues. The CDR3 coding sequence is TGTGCCAGCAGCAGTTGGGAAACAGATACGCAGTATTTT. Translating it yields CASSSWETDTQYF.

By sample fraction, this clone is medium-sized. For the CDR3, the DNA is TGTGCCAGCAGCCAAGATGTGACTAGCGGGAGCGAGCAGTACTTC. It encodes CASSQDVTSGSEQYF. This chain joins TRBV14 and TRBJ2-7; 12 bases are a match to TRBD2. V lost 0 bases and J lost 6; bases outside the gene matches: 3. Germline V CDR1 and CDR2: SGHDN, FVKESK. This CDR3 contains 15 residues.

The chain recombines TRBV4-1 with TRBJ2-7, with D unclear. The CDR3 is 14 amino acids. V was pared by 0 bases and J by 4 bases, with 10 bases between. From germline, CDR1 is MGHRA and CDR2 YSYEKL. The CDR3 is CASSQDLRPYEQYF. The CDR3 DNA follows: TGCGCCAGCAGCCAAGATCTTCGACCGTACGAGCAGTACTTC.

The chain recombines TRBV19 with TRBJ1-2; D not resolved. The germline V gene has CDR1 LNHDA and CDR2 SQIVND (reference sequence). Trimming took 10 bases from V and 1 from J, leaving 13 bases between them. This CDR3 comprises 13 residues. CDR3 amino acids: CATSFTLNYGYTF. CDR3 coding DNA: TGTGCCACCTCGTTTACACTTAACTATGGCTACACCTTC.

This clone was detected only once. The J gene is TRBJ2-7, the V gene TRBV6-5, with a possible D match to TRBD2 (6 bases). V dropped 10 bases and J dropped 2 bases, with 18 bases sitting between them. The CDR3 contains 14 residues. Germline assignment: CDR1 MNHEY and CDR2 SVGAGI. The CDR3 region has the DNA TGTGCCAACCCATTCAGGGAGGAGGCCTACGAGCAGTACTTC. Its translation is CANPFREEAYEQYF.

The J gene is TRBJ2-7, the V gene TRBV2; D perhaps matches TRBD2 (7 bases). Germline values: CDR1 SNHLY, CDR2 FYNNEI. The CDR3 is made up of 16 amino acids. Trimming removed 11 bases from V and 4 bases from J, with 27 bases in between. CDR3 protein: CAGKGRGPNPDYEQYF. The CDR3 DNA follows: TGTGCCGGAAAAGGGCGGGGGCCTAACCCAGATTACGAGCAGTACTTC. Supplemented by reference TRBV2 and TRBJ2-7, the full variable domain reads EPEVTQTPSHQVTQMGQEVILRCVPISNHLYFYWYRQILGQKVEFLVSFYNNEISEKSEIFDDQFSVERPDGSNFTLKIRSTKLEDSAMYFCAGKGRGPNPDYEQYFGPGTRLTVT.

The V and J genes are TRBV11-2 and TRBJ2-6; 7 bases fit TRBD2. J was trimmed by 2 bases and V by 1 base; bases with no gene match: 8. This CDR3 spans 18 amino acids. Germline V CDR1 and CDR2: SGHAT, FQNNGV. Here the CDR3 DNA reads TGTGCCAGCAGCTTAGTTCCGGGAGGTCACACTGGGGCCAACGTCCTGACTTTC. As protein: CASSLVPGGHTGANVLTF.

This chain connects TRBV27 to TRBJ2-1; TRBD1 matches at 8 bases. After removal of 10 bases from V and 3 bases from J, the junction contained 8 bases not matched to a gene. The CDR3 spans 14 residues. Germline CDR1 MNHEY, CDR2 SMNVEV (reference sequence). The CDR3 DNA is TGTGCCACCCGGACAGGGACCAGCTACAATGAGCAGTTCTTC. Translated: CATRTGTSYNEQFF.

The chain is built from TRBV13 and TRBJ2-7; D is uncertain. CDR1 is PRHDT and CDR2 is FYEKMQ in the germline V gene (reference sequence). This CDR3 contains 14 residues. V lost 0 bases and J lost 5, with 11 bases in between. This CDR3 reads CASSLGLRANEQYF. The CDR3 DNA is TGTGCCAGCAGCTTAGGTCTTCGGGCAAACGAGCAGTACTTC.

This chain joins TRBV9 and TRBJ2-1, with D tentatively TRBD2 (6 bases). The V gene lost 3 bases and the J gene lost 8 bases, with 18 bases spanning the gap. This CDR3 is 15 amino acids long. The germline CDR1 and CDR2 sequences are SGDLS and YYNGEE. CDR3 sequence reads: CASSARRAGLHEQFF. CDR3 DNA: TGTGCCAGCAGCGCTCGGAGGGCCGGACTCCATGAGCAGTTCTTC.

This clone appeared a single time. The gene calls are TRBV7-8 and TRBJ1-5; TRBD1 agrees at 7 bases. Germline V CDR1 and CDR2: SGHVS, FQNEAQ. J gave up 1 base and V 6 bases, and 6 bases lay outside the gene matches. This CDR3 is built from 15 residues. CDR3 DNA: TGTGCCAGCAGACTAGAGGGGGCAAGCAATCAGCCCCAGCATTTT. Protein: CASRLEGASNQPQHF.